The T cell receptor (beta chain) described here comes from a study of OX40 agonist ivuxolimab in advanced cancers. Whole-study context: Subjects had a mean age of around 60 years, with a range of roughly 23 to 79; around 83% were male. Treatment received earlier with anti-PD-1, anti-PD-L1 or anti-CTLA-4 agents was allowed, and over 30% had some. Two patients with cutaneous melanoma and one with hepatocellular carcinoma, three in total, showed partial responses.

TCRdb's copy holds only in-frame clones and misses some; the assay was immunoSEQ multiplex PCR. This sample yields 40,000 to 55,000 clones, of which about 93% are seen a single time; approximately 25% belongs to the top ten. At cycle 4 day 1, cycle 7 day 1, and baseline, blood was sampled. The V end was cut by 5 bases, the J end by 1 base, with 18 bases between. Germline CDR1 and CDR2: SEHNR and FQNEAQ (reference sequence). This CDR3 region has 16 residues. The sequence was obtained from an adult with an advanced solid tumor such as melanoma, head and neck, liver or kidney cancer. V usage is TRBV7-9 and J usage is TRBJ2-7; perhaps TRBD2 as D (6 bases). Sequenced here: CD4+ or CD8+ T cells sorted from blood, sampled in a trial of the OX40 agonist ivuxolimab. The DNA of the CDR3 is TGTGCCAGCAGCCCCCCGACGGGAGTAAGATCCTACGAGCAGTACTTC. Protein sequence: CASSPPTGVRSYEQYF. Full variable domain (rest looked up from reference TRBV7-9 and TRBJ2-7): DTGVSQNPRHKITKRGQNVTFRCDPISEHNRLYWYRQTLGQGPEFLTYFQNEAQLEKSRLLSDRFSAERPKGSFSTLEIQRTEQGDSAMYLCASSPPTGVRSYEQYFGPGTRLTVT.